This TCR beta chain was identified in a study of T cell responses to AZD1222 COVID-19 vaccine. Repertoires were generated with immunoSEQ multiplex PCR, while TCRdb's copy carries only in-frame clones and drops some. Found here are over 95,000 clones, 88% of them singletons; the top ten hold roughly 15%. Trimming took 6 bases from V and 4 from J, leaving 16 bases between them. The germline V gene has CDR1 MNHEY and CDR2 SVGAGI. The CDR3 sequence is 15 residues long. The source is an adult who received the AZD1222 COVID-19 vaccine. The V call is TRBV6-5, the J call TRBJ1-5, with a weak D call TRBD1 (6 bases). The sample was peripheral blood, taken 28 days after the second AZD1222 dose. The CDR3 loop reads CASRGRGLGNQPQHF. The CDR3, as DNA: TGTGCCAGCAGGGGCAGGGGATTAGGGAATCAGCCCCAGCATTTT.